This T cell receptor (beta chain) was obtained from a study of T cells in Graves' hyperthyroidism and ophthalmopathy. The wider study: At the time of initial diagnosis and before any treatment, peripheral blood was collected.

Researchers amplified the TCR beta CDR3 regions from RNA transcripts. The study used the HTBI primer set for a first-round RT-PCR of the TCR CDR3. MiXCR was run by TCRdb on the multiplex PCR reads, yielding one entry per CDR3 protein. The table includes hundreds of thousands of distinct CDR3 sequences, approximately 14% detected once. Recently diagnosed hyperthyroidism of less than 2 months' duration affected patients aged 18 to 65. Thyroid ultrasound and orbital computed tomography, with clinical symptoms and serum thyroxine and TRAb, informed diagnoses. Findings and limits, study-wide: Blood held most thyroid clonotypes expanded above 0.001 frequency.

With V trimmed by 8 bases and J by 8 bases, 10 bases remained unmatched. CDR3 length equals 14 residues. The germline CDR1 and CDR2 sequences are SGHVS and FQNEAQ. This clonotype came up many times. Its antigen is undetermined. The chain is built from TRBV7-8 and TRBJ1-2, with 11 bases that match TRBD1. This TCR came from a woman aged 18-30 years with Graves' hyperthyroidism. Sample: blood. The CDR3 DNA reads as TGTGCCAGCGGATATGGGACAGGGGGTGAGGGCTACACCTTC. Its translation is CASGYGTGGEGYTF.